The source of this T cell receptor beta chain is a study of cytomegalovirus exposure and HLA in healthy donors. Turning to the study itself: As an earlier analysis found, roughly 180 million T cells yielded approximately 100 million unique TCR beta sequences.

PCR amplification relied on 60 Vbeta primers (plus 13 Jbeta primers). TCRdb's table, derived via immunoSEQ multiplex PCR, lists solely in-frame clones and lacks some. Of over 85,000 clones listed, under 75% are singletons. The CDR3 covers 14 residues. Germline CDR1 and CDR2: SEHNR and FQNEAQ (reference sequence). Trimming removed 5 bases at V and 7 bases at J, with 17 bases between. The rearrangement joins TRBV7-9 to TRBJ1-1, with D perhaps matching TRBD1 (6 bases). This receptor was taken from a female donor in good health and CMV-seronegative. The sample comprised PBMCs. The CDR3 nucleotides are TGTGCCAGCAGCCCCTACGGGACACGGGGTGAAGCTTTCTTT. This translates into CASSPYGTRGEAFF.